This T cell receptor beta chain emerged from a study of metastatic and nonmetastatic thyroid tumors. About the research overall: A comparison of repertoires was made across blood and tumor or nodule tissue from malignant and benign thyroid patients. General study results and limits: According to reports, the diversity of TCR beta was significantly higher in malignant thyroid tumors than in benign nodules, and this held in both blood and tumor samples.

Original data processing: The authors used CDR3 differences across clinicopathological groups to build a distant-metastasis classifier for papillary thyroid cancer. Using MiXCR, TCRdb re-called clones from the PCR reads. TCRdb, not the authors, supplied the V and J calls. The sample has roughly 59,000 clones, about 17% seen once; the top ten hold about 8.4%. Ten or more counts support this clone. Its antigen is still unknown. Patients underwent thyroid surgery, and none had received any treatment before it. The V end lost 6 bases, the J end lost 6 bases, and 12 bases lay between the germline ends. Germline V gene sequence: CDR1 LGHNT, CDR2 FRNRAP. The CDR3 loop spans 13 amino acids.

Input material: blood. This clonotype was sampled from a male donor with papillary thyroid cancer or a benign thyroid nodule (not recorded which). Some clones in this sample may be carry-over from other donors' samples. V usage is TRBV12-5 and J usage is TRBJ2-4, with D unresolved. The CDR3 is CASGLTPGNIQYF. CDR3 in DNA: TGTGCTAGTGGACTGACCCCTGGAAACATTCAGTACTTC.